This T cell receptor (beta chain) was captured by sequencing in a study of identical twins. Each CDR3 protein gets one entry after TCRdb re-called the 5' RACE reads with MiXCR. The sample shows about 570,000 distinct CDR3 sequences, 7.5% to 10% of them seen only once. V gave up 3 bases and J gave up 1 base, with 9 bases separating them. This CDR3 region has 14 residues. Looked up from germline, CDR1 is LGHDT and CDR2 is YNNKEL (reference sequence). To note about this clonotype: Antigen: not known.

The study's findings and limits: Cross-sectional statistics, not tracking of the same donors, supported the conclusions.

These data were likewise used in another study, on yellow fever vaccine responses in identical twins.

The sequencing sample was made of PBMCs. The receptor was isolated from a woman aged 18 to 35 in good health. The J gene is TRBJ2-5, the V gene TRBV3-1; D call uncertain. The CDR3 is CASSQRKGQETQYF. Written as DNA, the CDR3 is TGTGCCAGCAGCCAGAGAAAGGGCCAAGAGACCCAGTACTTC.